The clone carrying this T cell receptor (beta chain) was picked up a small number of times. These data belong to a study of identical twins. V was pared by 8 bases and J by 3 bases, with 15 bases between. CDR1 SGHTA and CDR2 FQGNSA come from the germline V gene. The CDR3 spans 14 residues. In TCRdb, the 5' RACE reads were re-called with MiXCR into one record per CDR3 protein. This table holds about 220,000 distinct CDR3 sequences, about 7.5% found once. Donors uniformly comprised healthy Caucasians. This same sample was also taken into another study, of yellow fever vaccine responses in identical twins.

The chain recombines TRBV7-2 with TRBJ2-3; D may be TRBD2 (6 bases). The TCR sequence derives from a woman aged 18-29 years in good health. Input material: memory (CD45RO+) T cells sorted from blood. In nucleotides, the CDR3 is TGTGCCAGCCGCGCGGCGGGAAGTACAGATACGCAGTATTTT. This translates into CASRAAGSTDTQYF.